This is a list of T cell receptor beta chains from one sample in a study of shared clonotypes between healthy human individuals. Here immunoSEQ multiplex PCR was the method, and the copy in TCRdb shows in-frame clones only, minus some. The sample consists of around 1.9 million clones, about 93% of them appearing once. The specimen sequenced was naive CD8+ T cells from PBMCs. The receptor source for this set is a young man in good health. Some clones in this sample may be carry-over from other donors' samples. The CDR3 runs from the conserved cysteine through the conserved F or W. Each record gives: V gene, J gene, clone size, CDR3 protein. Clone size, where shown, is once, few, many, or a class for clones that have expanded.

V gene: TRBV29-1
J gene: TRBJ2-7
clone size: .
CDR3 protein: CSVEVAYEQYF

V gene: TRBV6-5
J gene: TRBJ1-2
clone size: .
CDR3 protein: CASSYGPGTGLGGYTF

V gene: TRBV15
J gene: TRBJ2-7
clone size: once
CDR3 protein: CATSSPQGLASLYEQYF

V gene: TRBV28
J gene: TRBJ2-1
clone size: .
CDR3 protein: CASITWASGYNEQFF

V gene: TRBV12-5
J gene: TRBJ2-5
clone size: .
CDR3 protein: CASGLVERVLEETQYF

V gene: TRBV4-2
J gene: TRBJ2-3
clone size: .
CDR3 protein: CANSPRLAGGRDTQYF

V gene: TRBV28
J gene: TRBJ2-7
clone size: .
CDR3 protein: CASKPLAGEKYF

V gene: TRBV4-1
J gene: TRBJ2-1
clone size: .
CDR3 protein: CASSQAMPVYYNEQFF

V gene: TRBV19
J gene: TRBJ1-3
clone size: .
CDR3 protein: CASSIGTDSGNTIYF

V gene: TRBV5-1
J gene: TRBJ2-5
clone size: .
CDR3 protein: CASSPRQTSSETQYF

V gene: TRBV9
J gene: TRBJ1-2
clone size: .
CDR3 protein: CASSEDPGVDYGYTF

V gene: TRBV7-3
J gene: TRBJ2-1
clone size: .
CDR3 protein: CASSNRDRAYNEQFF

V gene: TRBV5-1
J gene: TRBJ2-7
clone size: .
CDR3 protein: CASSLAPRTYEQYF

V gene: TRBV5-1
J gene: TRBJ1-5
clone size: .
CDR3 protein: CASSLAGGESNQPQHF

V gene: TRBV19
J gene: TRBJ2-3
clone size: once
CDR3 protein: CASSRTSGNTDTQYF

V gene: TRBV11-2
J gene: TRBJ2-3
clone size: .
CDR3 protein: CASSLGGLKMTDTQYF

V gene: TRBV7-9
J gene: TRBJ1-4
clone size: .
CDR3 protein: CASSLTLLGAVNEKLFF

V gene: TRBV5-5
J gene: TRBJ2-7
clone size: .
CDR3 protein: CASSLVGTSGRF

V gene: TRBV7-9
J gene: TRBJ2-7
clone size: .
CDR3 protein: CASSLGERGLGF

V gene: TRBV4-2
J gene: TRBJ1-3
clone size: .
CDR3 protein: CASSQSGFQDTIYF

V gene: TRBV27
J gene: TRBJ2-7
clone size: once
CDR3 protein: CASSFWQSPREQYF

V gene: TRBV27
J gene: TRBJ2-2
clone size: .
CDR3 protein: CASSPIGTSGLTGELFF